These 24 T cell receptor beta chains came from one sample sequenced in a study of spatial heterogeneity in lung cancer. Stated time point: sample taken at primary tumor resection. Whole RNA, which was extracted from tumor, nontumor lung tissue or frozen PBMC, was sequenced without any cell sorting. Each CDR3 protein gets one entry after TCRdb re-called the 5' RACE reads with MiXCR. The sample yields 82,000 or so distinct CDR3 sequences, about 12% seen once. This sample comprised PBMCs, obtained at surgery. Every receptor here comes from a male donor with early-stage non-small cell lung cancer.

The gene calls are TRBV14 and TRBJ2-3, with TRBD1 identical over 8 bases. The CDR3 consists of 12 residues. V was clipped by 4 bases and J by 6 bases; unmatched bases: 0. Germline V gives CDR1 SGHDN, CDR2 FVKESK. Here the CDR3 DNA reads TGTGCCAGCAGCCGGGACAGGGATACGCAGTATTTT. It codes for CASSRDRDTQYF.

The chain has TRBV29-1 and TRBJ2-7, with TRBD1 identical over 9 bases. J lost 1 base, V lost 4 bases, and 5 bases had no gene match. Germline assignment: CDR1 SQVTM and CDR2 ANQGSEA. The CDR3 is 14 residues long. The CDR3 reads CSVVVGTGSYEQYF. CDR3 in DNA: TGCAGCGTTGTGGTTGGGACAGGGTCCTACGAGCAGTACTTC.

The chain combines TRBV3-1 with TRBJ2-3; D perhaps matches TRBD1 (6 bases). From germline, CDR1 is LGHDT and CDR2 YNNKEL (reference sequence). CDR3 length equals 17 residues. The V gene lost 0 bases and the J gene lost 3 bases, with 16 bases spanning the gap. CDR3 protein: CASSQDEQGLWTDTQYF. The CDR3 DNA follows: TGTGCCAGCAGCCAAGATGAGCAGGGGTTGTGGACAGATACGCAGTATTTT.

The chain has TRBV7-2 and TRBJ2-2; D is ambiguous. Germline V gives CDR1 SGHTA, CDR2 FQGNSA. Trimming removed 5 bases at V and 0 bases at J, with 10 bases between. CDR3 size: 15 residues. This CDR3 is CASSPRSANTGELFF. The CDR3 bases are TGTGCCAGCAGCCCGAGGTCAGCGAACACCGGGGAGCTGTTTTTT.

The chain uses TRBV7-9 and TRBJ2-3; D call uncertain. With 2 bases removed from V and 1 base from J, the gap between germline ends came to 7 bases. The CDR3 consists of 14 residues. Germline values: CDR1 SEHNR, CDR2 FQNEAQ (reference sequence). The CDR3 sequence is CASSLTAGTDTQYF. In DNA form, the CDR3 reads TGTGCCAGCAGCTTAACGGCAGGCACAGATACGCAGTATTTT. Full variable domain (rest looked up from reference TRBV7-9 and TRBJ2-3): DTGVSQNPRHKITKRGQNVTFRCDPISEHNRLYWYRQTLGQGPEFLTYFQNEAQLEKSRLLSDRFSAERPKGSFSTLEIQRTEQGDSAMYLCASSLTAGTDTQYFGPGTRLTVL.

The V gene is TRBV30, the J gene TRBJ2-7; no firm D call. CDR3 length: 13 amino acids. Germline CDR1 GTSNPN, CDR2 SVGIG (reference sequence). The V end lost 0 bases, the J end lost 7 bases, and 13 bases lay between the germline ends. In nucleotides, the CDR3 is TGTGCCTGGAGTGTTAAAGGGATTGGGGAGCAGTACTTC. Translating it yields CAWSVKGIGEQYF.

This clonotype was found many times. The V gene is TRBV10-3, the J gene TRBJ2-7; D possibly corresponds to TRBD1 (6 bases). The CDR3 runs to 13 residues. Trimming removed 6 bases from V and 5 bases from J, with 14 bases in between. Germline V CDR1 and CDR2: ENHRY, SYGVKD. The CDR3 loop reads CAISRQVLDEQYF. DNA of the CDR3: TGTGCCATCAGCCGACAGGTCTTGGACGAGCAGTACTTC.

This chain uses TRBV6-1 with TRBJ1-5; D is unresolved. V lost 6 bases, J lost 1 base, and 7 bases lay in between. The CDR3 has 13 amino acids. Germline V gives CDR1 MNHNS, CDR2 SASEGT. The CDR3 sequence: CASRGMSNQPQHF. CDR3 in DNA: TGTGCCAGCAGGGGAATGAGCAATCAGCCCCAGCATTTT.

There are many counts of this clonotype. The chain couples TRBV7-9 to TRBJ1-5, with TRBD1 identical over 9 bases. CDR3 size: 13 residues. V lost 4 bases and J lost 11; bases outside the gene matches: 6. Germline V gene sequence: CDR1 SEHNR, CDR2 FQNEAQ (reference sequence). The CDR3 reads CASSSGGDRAQHF. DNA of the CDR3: TGTGCCAGCAGCTCCGGTGGGGACAGGGCCCAGCATTTT.

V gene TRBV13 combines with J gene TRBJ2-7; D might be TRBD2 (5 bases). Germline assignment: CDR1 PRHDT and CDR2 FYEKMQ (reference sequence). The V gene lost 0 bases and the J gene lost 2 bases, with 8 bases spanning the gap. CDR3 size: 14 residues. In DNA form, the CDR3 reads TGTGCCAGCAGCTTAGGGCCGGAGGCCTACGAGCAGTACTTC. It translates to CASSLGPEAYEQYF.

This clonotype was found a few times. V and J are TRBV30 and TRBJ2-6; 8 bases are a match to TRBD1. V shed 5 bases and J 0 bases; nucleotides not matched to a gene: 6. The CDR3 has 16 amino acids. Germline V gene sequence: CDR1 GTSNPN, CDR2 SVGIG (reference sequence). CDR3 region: CAWSTGAFSGANVLTF. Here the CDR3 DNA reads TGTGCCTGGTCGACAGGGGCGTTCTCTGGGGCCAACGTCCTGACTTTC.

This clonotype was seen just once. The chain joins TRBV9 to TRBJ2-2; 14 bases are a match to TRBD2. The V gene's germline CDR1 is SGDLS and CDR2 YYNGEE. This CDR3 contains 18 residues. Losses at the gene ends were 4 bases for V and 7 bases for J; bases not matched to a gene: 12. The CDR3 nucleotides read TGTGCCAGCAGCTCCGGGACTAGCGGGAGAAAGGGGAGCGGGGAGCTGTTTTTT. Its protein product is CASSSGTSGRKGSGELFF. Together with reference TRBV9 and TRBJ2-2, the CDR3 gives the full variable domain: DSGVTQTPKHLITATGQRVTLRCSPRSGDLSVYWYQQSLDQGLQFLIQYYNGEERAKGNILERFSAQQFPDLHSELNLSSLELGDSALYFCASSSGTSGRKGSGELFFGEGSRLTVL.

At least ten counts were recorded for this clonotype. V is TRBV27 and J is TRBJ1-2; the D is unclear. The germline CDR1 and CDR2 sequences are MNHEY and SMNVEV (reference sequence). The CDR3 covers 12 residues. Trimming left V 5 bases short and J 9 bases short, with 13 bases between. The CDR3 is CASSPPLGSYTF. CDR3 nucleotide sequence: TGTGCCAGCAGTCCTCCCTTGGGGAGCTACACCTTC.

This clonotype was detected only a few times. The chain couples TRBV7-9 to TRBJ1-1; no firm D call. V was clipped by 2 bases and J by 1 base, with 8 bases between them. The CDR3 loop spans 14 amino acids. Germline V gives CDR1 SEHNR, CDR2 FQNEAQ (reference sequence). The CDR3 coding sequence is TGTGCCAGCAGCTTACCGGCCACGAACACTGAAGCTTTCTTT. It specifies CASSLPATNTEAFF. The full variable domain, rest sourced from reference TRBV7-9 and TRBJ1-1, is DTGVSQNPRHKITKRGQNVTFRCDPISEHNRLYWYRQTLGQGPEFLTYFQNEAQLEKSRLLSDRFSAERPKGSFSTLEIQRTEQGDSAMYLCASSLPATNTEAFFGQGTRLTVV.

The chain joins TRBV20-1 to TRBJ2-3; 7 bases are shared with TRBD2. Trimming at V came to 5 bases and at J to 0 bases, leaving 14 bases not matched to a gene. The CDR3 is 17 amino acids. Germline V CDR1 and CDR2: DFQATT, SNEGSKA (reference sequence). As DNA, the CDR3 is TGCAGTGCTCCGTTCGGAGCGGGGTCTGGGAGCACAGATACGCAGTATTTT. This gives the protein CSAPFGAGSGSTDTQYF.

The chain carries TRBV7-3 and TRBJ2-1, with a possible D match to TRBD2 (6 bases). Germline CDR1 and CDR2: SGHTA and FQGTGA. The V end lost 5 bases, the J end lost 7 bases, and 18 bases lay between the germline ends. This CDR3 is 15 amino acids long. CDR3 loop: CASSVGTPDGNEQFF. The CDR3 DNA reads TGTGCCAGCAGCGTCGGGACTCCTGACGGGAATGAGCAGTTCTTC.

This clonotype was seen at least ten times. The CDR3 DNA is TGTGCCAGCAGCAGCTGGGTAGGGTCAAAGGAAAAACTGTTTTTT. Amino acid sequence: CASSSWVGSKEKLFF. The chain uses TRBV12-3 or TRBV12-4 and TRBJ1-4; no reliable D call. The CDR3 spans 15 residues. V gave up 6 bases and J gave up 8 bases, with 19 bases separating them.

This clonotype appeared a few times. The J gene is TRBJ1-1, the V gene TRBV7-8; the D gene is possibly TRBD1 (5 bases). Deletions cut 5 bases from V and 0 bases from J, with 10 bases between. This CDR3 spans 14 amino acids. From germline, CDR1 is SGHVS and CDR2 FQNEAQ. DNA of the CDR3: TGTGCCAGCAGCCGCAGGGAAATGAACACTGAAGCTTTCTTT. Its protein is CASSRREMNTEAFF.

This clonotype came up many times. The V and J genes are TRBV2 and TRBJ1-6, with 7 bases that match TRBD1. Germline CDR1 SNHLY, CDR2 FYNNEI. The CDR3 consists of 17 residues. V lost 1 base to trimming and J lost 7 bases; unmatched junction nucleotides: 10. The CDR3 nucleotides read TGTGCCAGCAGTGAAGATTCCGCAGGGGGAAACAATTCACCCCTCCACTTT. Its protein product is CASSEDSAGGNNSPLHF.

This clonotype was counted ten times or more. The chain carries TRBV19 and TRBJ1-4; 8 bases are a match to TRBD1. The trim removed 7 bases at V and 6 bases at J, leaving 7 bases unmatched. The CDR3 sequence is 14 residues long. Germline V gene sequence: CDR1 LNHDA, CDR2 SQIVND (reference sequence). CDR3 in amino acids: CASTPRGRDEKLFF. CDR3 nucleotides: TGTGCCAGTACTCCCAGGGGGCGGGATGAAAAACTGTTTTTT.

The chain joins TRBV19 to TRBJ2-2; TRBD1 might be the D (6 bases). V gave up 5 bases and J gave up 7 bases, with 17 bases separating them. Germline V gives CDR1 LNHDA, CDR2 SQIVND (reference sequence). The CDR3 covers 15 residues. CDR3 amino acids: CASSSGGFIGGELFF. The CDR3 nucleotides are TGTGCCAGTAGTTCTGGGGGCTTCATCGGCGGGGAGCTGTTTTTT.

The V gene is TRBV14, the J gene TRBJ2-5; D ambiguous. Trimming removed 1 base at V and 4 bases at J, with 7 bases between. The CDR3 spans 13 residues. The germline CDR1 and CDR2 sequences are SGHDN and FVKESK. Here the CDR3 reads CASSQGPRETQYF. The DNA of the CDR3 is TGTGCCAGCAGCCAAGGACCTCGAGAGACCCAGTACTTC.

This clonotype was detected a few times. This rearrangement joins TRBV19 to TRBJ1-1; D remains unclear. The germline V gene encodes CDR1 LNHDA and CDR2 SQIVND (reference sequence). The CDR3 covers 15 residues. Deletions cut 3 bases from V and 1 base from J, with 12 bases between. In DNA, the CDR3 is TGTGCCAGTAGTATCGCCCGTCCGGGGAACACTGAAGCTTTCTTT. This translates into CASSIARPGNTEAFF.

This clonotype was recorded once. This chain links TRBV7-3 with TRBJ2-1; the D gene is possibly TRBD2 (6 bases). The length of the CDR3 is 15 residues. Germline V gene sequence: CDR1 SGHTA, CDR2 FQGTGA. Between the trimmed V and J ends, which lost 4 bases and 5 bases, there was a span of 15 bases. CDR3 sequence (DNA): TGTGCCAGCAGCTCGCCCGGGGACTTAAACAATGAGCAGTTCTTC. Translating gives CASSSPGDLNNEQFF.